This entry is about one T cell receptor (beta chain). This sample stems from a study of T cells in Graves' hyperthyroidism and ophthalmopathy. Between the trimmed V and J ends, which lost 4 bases and 6 bases, there was a span of 15 bases. Germline V gene lookup returns CDR1 SGHRS and CDR2 YFSETQ. The CDR3 length is 14 residues. RNA transcripts were the template for amplifying TCR beta CDR3 regions. The HTBI set primed first-round TCR CDR3 RT-PCR. TCRdb independently ran MiXCR on the multiplex PCR reads; one entry per CDR3 protein. The table records around 490,000 distinct CDR3 sequences, about 20% of them present only once. Clinical Activity Scores of at least 3, NOSPECS grades of at least 4 and durations under 3 months characterized ophthalmopathy patients.

V usage is TRBV5-1 and J usage is TRBJ2-3; D is undetermined. The receptor was isolated from a man in his forties with Graves' ophthalmopathy. Sequencing input: blood. The DNA for the CDR3 is TGCGCCAGCAGCACCGACGGAGCCCCCGATACGCAGTATTTT. Translation gives CASSTDGAPDTQYF.